The table lists the clone carrying this TCR beta chain with a few counts. Investigators reverse transcribed all isolated RNA, so they sequenced expressed TCRB transcripts. The assay was immunoSEQ multiplex PCR, and TCRdb's table has in-frame clones only and misses some. The sample lists some 410,000 clones, about an eighth occurring once. This sample is part of a study of beta chain features in type 1 diabetes. The CDR3 is made up of 13 amino acids. Trimming at V came to 5 bases and at J to 0 bases, leaving 1 base not matched to a gene. Germline CDR1 reads SQVTM; CDR2 reads ANQGSEA. The rearrangement uses TRBV29-1 and TRBJ2-5, with 9 bases that match TRBD1. Sequenced input: naive CD4+ T cells from blood. This receptor was identified in a woman between 18 and 29 years old in good health. The CDR3 reads CSVRDRDQETQYF. DNA for the CDR3: TGCAGCGTTCGGGACAGGGACCAAGAGACCCAGTACTTC. Drawing the rest from reference TRBV29-1 and TRBJ2-5, the complete variable domain is SAVISQKPSRDICQRGTSLTIQCQVDSQVTMMFWYRQQPGQSLTLIATANQGSEATYESGFVIDKFPISRPNLTFSTLTVSNMSPEDSSIYLCSVRDRDQETQYFGPGTRLLVL.